This passage covers 19 T cell receptor beta chains from one sample sequenced in a study of spatial heterogeneity in lung cancer. The time point was: blood at routine non-recurrence follow-up after resection. Whole RNA was taken from tumor, nontumor lung or frozen PBMC; it was then sequenced unsorted. TCRdb redid the calling of the 5' RACE reads with MiXCR, one entry per CDR3 protein. The sample lists about 120,000 distinct CDR3 sequences; less than 15% were seen once. The input for sequencing was PBMCs, taken at follow-up. The receptors come from a male donor with early-stage non-small cell lung cancer.

The sample holds many counts of this clonotype. The chain employs TRBV2 and TRBJ2-3; D gene unclear. Germline loops: CDR1 SNHLY, CDR2 FYNNEI. V was shortened by 2 bases and J by 10 bases, with 13 bases between the two germline ends. This CDR3 is 13 amino acids long. The CDR3 DNA follows: TGTGCCAGCAGTGAAAGTGGCAGTCAGTCGCAGTATTTT. Amino acid sequence: CASSESGSQSQYF.

The chain joins TRBV29-1 to TRBJ2-3, with 9 nucleotides matching TRBD1. CDR1 is SQVTM and CDR2 is ANQGSEA in the germline V gene. The J segment lost 10 bases and the V segment lost 7 bases, leaving 9 bases of the junction unmatched. This CDR3 is 12 amino acids long. CDR3 bases: TGCAGCGGGGGGGACAGGGACACGTCGCAGTATTTT. Translating gives CSGGDRDTSQYF.

The chain has TRBV12-3 or TRBV12-4 and TRBJ2-7; a possible D gene is TRBD1 (5 bases). The CDR3 consists of 13 residues. V was shortened by 6 bases and J by 7 bases, with 16 bases between the two germline ends. Here the CDR3 reads CASSSRQSGEQYF. In DNA form, the CDR3 reads TGTGCCAGCAGCTCTAGACAGTCCGGTGAGCAGTACTTC.

Many counts were recorded for this clonotype. This chain connects TRBV3-1 to TRBJ2-1; D is uncertain. CDR3 size: 16 residues. Germline V gene data show CDR1 as LGHDT and CDR2 as YNNKEL (reference sequence). The V end lost 1 base, the J end lost 1 base, and 11 bases lay between the germline ends. CDR3 DNA: TGTGCCAGCAGCCAAGTTCAGGCGCCGTCCTACAATGAGCAGTTCTTC. This sequence encodes CASSQVQAPSYNEQFF.

This clonotype was counted ten times or more. This chain joins TRBV4-2 and TRBJ2-5; D may be TRBD2 (6 bases). The germline V gene encodes CDR1 LGHNA and CDR2 YNFKEQ. This CDR3 has 14 residues. The V gene lost 4 bases and the J gene lost 1 base, with 10 bases spanning the gap. The CDR3 DNA sequence: TGTGCCAGCAGCCCCGGGGGAATCCAAGAGACCCAGTACTTC. It is translated as CASSPGGIQETQYF.

There are a few counts of this clonotype. V gene TRBV10-1 combines with J gene TRBJ2-7, with TRBD1 matching over 10 bases. The CDR3 is made up of 14 amino acids. Germline CDR1 reads WNHNN; CDR2 reads SYGVQD (reference sequence). With 3 bases clipped from V and 9 bases from J, the junction kept 8 bases outside the gene matches. The CDR3 bases are TGCGCCAGCAGTGAAGCGGGACAGGGGAATAGGCAGTACTTC. Its protein is CASSEAGQGNRQYF.

The V call is TRBV5-1, the J call TRBJ2-7; 11 bases are shared with TRBD2. The CDR3 has 16 residues. Trimming at V came to 4 bases and at J to 7 bases, leaving 13 bases not matched to a gene. Per germline, CDR1 SGHRS and CDR2 YFSETQ. For the CDR3, the DNA is TGCGCCAGCAGCCCCGGGGTAGCGGGGGGGCTCGGTGAGCAGTACTTC. Translating it yields CASSPGVAGGLGEQYF.

The J gene is TRBJ2-7, the V gene TRBV11-2, with a weak D call TRBD2 (5 bases). V lost 5 bases to trimming and J lost 6 bases, with 20 bases between them. The CDR3 extends over 15 amino acids. Germline lookup yields CDR1 SGHAT and CDR2 FQNNGV. The CDR3 DNA follows: TGTGCCAGCAGCAAGAACAGCGGTAGGATCAGCGAGCAGTACTTC. It encodes CASSKNSGRISEQYF.

V is TRBV19 and J is TRBJ2-7, with 7 bases matching TRBD1. This CDR3 has 15 amino acids. CDR1 and CDR2 (germline): LNHDA, SQIVND (reference sequence). The V segment lost 5 bases and the J segment 0 bases; nucleotides outside the gene matches: 7. CDR3 region: CASSARDSASYEQYF. CDR3 in DNA: TGTGCCAGTAGTGCCCGGGACAGTGCCTCCTACGAGCAGTACTTC.

The V call is TRBV6-5, the J call TRBJ1-2, with D unresolved. CDR3 length: 15 residues. Trimming left V 0 bases short and J 0 bases short, with 8 bases between. The germline V gene has CDR1 MNHEY and CDR2 SVGAGI. This CDR3 is CASSYSRGPNYGYTF. CDR3 bases: TGTGCCAGCAGTTACTCGAGAGGGCCTAACTATGGCTACACCTTC.

With respect to this clonotype: Just one base apart from a much larger clone, this may be a read error. The chain has TRBV20-1 and TRBJ2-3; the D is unclear. The CDR3 contains 13 residues. Germline V gene sequence: CDR1 DFQATT, CDR2 SNEGSKA (reference sequence). The CDR3, as DNA: TGCATTAATCGTGGAACTTTCACAGATACGCAGTATTTT. Protein sequence: CINRGTFTDTQYF.

This clonotype was picked up many times. V and J are TRBV9 and TRBJ2-2; D uncertain. From germline, CDR1 is SGDLS and CDR2 YYNGEE. The ends were cut back, 0 bases at V and 8 bases at J, with 14 bases in the middle. The CDR3 has 15 amino acids. CDR3 protein: CASSVADGVGGELFF. CDR3 coding DNA: TGTGCCAGCAGCGTAGCTGACGGAGTTGGGGGGGAGCTGTTTTTT.

This clonotype has only a few counts. The chain uses TRBV11-2 and TRBJ1-1, with TRBD1 matching over 9 bases. The CDR3 has 15 residues. The germline gives CDR1 SGHAT, CDR2 FQNNGV. V trimming: 7 bases; J trimming: 4 bases; junction bases outside the gene matches: 10. DNA of the CDR3: TGTGCCAGCAAACCCGGGACAGGGTCACGCACTGAAGCTTTCTTT. This codes for CASKPGTGSRTEAFF.

In this sample, this clonotype turned up many times. The genes are TRBV25-1 and TRBJ2-5; tentative D call: TRBD2 (5 bases). The CDR3 contains 15 residues. Germline V gene lookup returns CDR1 MGHDK and CDR2 SYGVNS. Between the trimmed V and J ends, which lost 6 bases and 0 bases, there was a span of 14 bases. CDR3 amino acids: CASRGSGSYQETQYF. DNA for the CDR3: TGTGCCAGCAGAGGTTCGGGAAGTTACCAAGAGACCCAGTACTTC.

This clonotype appeared many times. The chain is built from TRBV29-1 and TRBJ2-2, with TRBD1 matching over 9 bases. Germline V gene data show CDR1 as SQVTM and CDR2 as ANQGSEA. The CDR3 runs 13 residues. The V segment lost 7 bases and the J segment 5 bases; nucleotides outside the gene matches: 5. The CDR3 spells CSAGQGNTGELFF. The DNA of the CDR3 is TGCAGCGCTGGACAGGGGAATACCGGGGAGCTGTTTTTT.

The V gene is TRBV4-2, the J gene TRBJ2-2, with D unresolved. There are 12 residues in the CDR3. Germline V gene sequence: CDR1 LGHNA, CDR2 YNFKEQ. The V gene lost 4 bases and the J gene lost 8 bases, with 8 bases spanning the gap. CDR3 coding DNA: TGTGCCAGCAGCCCCCACTTAGGGGAGCTGTTTTTT. Its translation: CASSPHLGELFF.

This clonotype was recorded many times. J is TRBJ1-2 and V is TRBV6-4; D gene ambiguous. Trimming removed 8 bases from V and 8 bases from J, with 18 bases in between. Germline values: CDR1 MRHNA, CDR2 SNTAGT. The CDR3 has 13 amino acids. CDR3 nucleotides: TGTGCCAGCCGGCGGACTTTCCTCGGCGGCTACACCTTC. It is translated as CASRRTFLGGYTF.

On this clonotype itself: Compared with germline, one end of the junction differs, possibly owing to a read error. As DNA, the CDR3 is TGCAGCGCTAGACCTCCGACATTCAGCTCCTACAATGAGCAGTTCTTC. As protein: CSARPPTFSSYNEQFF. The V call is TRBV20-1, the J call TRBJ2-1; D uncertain. Per the germline V gene, CDR1 is DFQATT and CDR2 is SNEGSKA (reference sequence). The CDR3 has 16 amino acids.

This clonotype appeared a few times. V usage is TRBV29-1 and J usage is TRBJ1-1, with TRBD1 as a possible D gene (5 bases). The CDR3 runs 13 residues. Trimming cost V 7 bases and J 1 base, with 13 bases left between them. CDR1 SQVTM and CDR2 ANQGSEA come from the germline V gene. The CDR3 spells CSAAGGGNTEAFF. DNA for the CDR3: TGCAGCGCAGCTGGGGGTGGGAACACTGAAGCTTTCTTT.